This T cell receptor (beta chain) was identified in a study of blood T cell repertoires in COVID-19. Study-level information: Donors in the United States, Italy and Spain gave samples during acute or convalescent COVID-19. PBMCs, B-cell-depleted T cells, or T cells provided the cDNA or gDNA that made up the material.

Trimming took off 5 bases at V and 5 bases at J, with 9 bases between the two ends. The CDR3 covers 12 residues. Germline CDR1 reads MGHDK; CDR2 reads SYGVNS. In the study's own analysis: Reference gene primers were amplified, and this amplification served to estimate nucleated cell counts. The protocol was immunoSEQ multiplex PCR, while the TCRdb copy is restricted to in-frame clones and leaves out a portion. D and trimming were read from the DNA, whereas the V and J calls and clone size are those reported in that table. The table lists roughly 100,000 clones, roughly 85% of them singletons, with approximately 2% in the top ten.

The sequencing sample was made of peripheral blood. The V gene is TRBV25-1, the J gene TRBJ1-2; tentative D call: TRBD1 (6 bases). The clonotype comes from a woman in her seventies with active or convalescent COVID-19. CDR3 amino acids: CASSPQGYGYTF. The CDR3 region has the DNA TGTGCCAGCAGTCCGCAGGGGTATGGCTACACCTTC.